This T cell receptor (beta chain) was observed in a study of metastatic and nonmetastatic thyroid tumors. At the level of the study: Repertoire comparison spanned blood and tumor or nodule tissue of malignant and benign thyroid patients. Findings of the study overall: TCR beta diversity was reportedly significantly higher in malignant thyroid tumors than benign nodules, in blood and tumor.

Each patient went into thyroid surgery without having received any treatment. This clone was detected only a few times. The target antigen is unknown. TCRdb re-analyzed the PCR reads using MiXCR. The sample lists roughly 30,000 clones, roughly 29% occurring once. The sample consisted of blood. The sequence derives from a female donor with papillary thyroid cancer or a benign thyroid nodule (not recorded which). Some clones in this sample may be carry-over from other donors' samples.

The CDR3 DNA follows: TGTGCCAGCAGTGACCCCCTCGGTGGGGTTCAGCCCCAGCATTTT. Protein sequence: CASSDPLGGVQPQHF. The chain couples TRBV6-1 to TRBJ1-5, with D unclear. CDR1 and CDR2 from the germline V gene are MNHNS and SASEGT. Deletions cut 3 bases from V and 6 bases from J, with 15 bases between. This CDR3 spans 15 amino acids.